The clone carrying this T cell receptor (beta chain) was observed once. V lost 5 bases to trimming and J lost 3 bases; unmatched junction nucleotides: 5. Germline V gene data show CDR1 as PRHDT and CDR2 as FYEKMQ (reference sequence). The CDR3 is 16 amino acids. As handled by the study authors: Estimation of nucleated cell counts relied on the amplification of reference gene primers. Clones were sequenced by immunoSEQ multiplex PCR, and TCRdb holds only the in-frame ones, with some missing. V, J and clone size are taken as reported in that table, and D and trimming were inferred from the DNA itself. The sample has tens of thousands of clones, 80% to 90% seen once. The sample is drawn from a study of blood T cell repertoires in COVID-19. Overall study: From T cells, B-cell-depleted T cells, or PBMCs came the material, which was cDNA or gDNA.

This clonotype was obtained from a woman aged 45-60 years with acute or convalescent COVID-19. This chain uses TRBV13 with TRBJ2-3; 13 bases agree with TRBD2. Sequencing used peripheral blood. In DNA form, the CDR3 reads TGTGCCAGCAGCGCTACTAGCGGGGGGGGAACAGATACGCAGTATTTT. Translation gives CASSATSGGGTDTQYF.